A single sample is the source of the 8 T cell receptor beta chains below, sequenced in a study of human T cells and chemical hapten exposure. As for time point: patch test 2, 6 weeks after DPC sensitization. Treatment given: therapeutic diphenylcyclopropenone sensitization with weekly scalp DPC. In TCRdb, the RACE reads were re-called with MiXCR into one record per CDR3 protein. The table records approximately 84,000 distinct CDR3 sequences, roughly 10% of them present only once. Sequencing was performed on whole blood, taken in connection with sensitization to the hapten diphenylcyclopropenone (DPC). These receptors came from a woman between 25 and 40 years old with alopecia areata. Some clones in this sample may be carry-over from other donors' samples.

This chain joins TRBV11-2 and TRBJ1-1; D unclear. The CDR3 is made up of 17 amino acids. Trimming left V 4 bases short and J 3 bases short, with 21 bases between. Germline V gives CDR1 SGHAT, CDR2 FQNNGV. The CDR3 reads CASSSKWVAGGHTEAFF. The CDR3 DNA follows: TGTGCCAGCAGCTCTAAATGGGTGGCCGGAGGTCACACTGAAGCTTTCTTT.

The chain links TRBV5-5 to TRBJ2-1; D may match TRBD1 or TRBD2 (5 bases each). The CDR3 is made up of 15 amino acids. Trimming stripped 3 bases from V and 7 bases from J, with 17 bases between. CDR1 is SGHKS and CDR2 is YYEKEE in the germline V gene (reference sequence). The CDR3 protein is CASSSQGIGGNEQFF. For the CDR3, the DNA is TGTGCCAGCAGCTCTCAGGGAATAGGAGGAAATGAGCAGTTCTTC.

This clonotype was recorded many times. The chain recombines TRBV10-3 with TRBJ1-5; D gene ambiguous. Trimming pared 3 bases from V and 0 bases from J, leaving 12 bases between. Germline V CDR1 and CDR2: ENHRY, SYGVKD. This CDR3 is built from 16 residues. The CDR3 is CAISDRRSDSNQPQHF. CDR3 nucleotides: TGTGCCATCAGTGATCGTCGGTCTGATAGCAATCAGCCCCAGCATTTT.

This clonotype was picked up a small number of times. The CDR3 DNA follows: TGCAGTGCGGACTTCGGGACTCTTAGCTCCTACGAGCAGTACTTC. Translated: CSADFGTLSSYEQYF. The chain carries TRBV20-1 and TRBJ2-7; TRBD2 is a possible D gene (6 bases). The germline CDR1 and CDR2 sequences are DFQATT and SNEGSKA (reference sequence). The CDR3 contains 15 residues. Trimming shortened V by 6 bases and J by 0 bases, and 18 bases separated the two germline ends.

Only a few counts were recorded for this clonotype. The genes are TRBV5-5 and TRBJ2-3; perhaps TRBD1 as D (5 bases). The length of the CDR3 is 15 residues. Germline CDR1 SGHKS, CDR2 YYEKEE (reference sequence). V lost 1 base, J lost 2 bases, and 11 bases lay in between. Here the CDR3 reads CASSLIIGATDTQYF. Written as DNA, the CDR3 is TGTGCCAGCAGCTTGATAATAGGGGCCACAGATACGCAGTATTTT.

The sample holds many counts of this clonotype. The chain has TRBV7-9 and TRBJ1-4, with D unclear. The V end lost 5 bases, the J end lost 8 bases, and 12 bases lay between the germline ends. CDR1 and CDR2 from the germline V gene are SEHNR and FQNEAQ (reference sequence). The length of the CDR3 is 13 residues. The CDR3 loop reads CASSPPSGEKLFF. The CDR3 coding sequence is TGTGCCAGCAGCCCTCCGTCCGGCGAAAAACTGTTTTTT.

This clonotype was detected ten times or more. This chain uses TRBV15 with TRBJ1-6; D gene ambiguous. There are 15 residues in the CDR3. V was clipped by 0 bases and J by 7 bases, with 10 bases between them. CDR1 and CDR2 from the germline V gene are LNHNV and YYDKDF (reference sequence). The CDR3 sequence: CATSREPTANSPLHF. The CDR3 DNA sequence: TGTGCCACCAGCAGAGAACCTACAGCAAATTCACCCCTCCACTTT.

V and J are TRBV6-1 and TRBJ2-1; TRBD2 matches at 7 bases. This CDR3 has 15 residues. Germline V gene sequence: CDR1 MNHNS, CDR2 SASEGT. The ends lost 3 bases at V and 5 bases at J; junction bases unmatched: 7. The DNA of the CDR3 is TGTGCCAGCAGTGATGTGCTAGCGGACGACAATGAGCAGTTCTTC. Protein product: CASSDVLADDNEQFF.